Below are 23 T cell receptor beta chains sequenced from a single sample in a study of blood T cell repertoires in COVID-19. TCRdb's copy holds only in-frame clones and misses some; the assay was immunoSEQ multiplex PCR. The data contain about 110,000 clones, 86% of them singletons. Input material: peripheral blood. The source of these receptors is a man between 35 and 55 years old with acute or convalescent COVID-19.

The chain has TRBV14 and TRBJ2-3; D is possibly TRBD2 (6 bases). With 1 base removed from V and 3 bases from J, the gap between germline ends came to 14 bases. Germline assignment: CDR1 SGHDN and CDR2 FVKESK. CDR3 length: 16 amino acids. DNA for the CDR3: TGTGCCAGCAGCCAAGTAGATCTAGCGCGTACAGATACGCAGTATTTT. This gives the protein CASSQVDLARTDTQYF.

This chain uses TRBV5-6 with TRBJ2-1; D may be TRBD2 (5 bases). The CDR3 extends over 12 amino acids. V lost 7 bases, J lost 0 bases, and 5 bases lay in between. Germline-derived CDR1 and CDR2 are SGHDT and YYEEEE. The CDR3 reads CASGSSYNEQFF. The CDR3 bases are TGTGCCAGCGGGAGCTCCTACAATGAGCAGTTCTTC.

The rearrangement uses TRBV6-5 and TRBJ2-1, with 15 bases matching TRBD2. The CDR3 spans 16 residues. Germline V gene lookup returns CDR1 MNHEY and CDR2 SVGAGI. J lost 7 bases, V lost 2 bases, and 3 bases had no gene match. The CDR3 DNA is TGTGCCAGCAGTTACCTCGGACTAGCGGGAGGGAATGAGCAGTTCTTC. Residues: CASSYLGLAGGNEQFF.

The chain joins TRBV12-3 or TRBV12-4 to TRBJ1-2; 8 bases align to TRBD1. After removal of 0 bases from V and 7 bases from J, the junction contained 1 base not matched to a gene. The CDR3 has 13 amino acids. The CDR3 nucleotides are TGTGCCAGCAGTTTAGCGGACAGGGTTGGCTACACCTTC. Translating gives CASSLADRVGYTF.

J is TRBJ1-6 and V is TRBV30; the D gene is possibly TRBD1 (5 bases). Germline assignment: CDR1 GTSNPN and CDR2 SVGIG (reference sequence). The V gene lost 5 bases and the J gene lost 3 bases, with 11 bases spanning the gap. The CDR3 contains 14 residues. CDR3 in DNA: TGTGCCTGGGACAGTACGTACTATAATTCACCCCTCCACTTT. Its translation: CAWDSTYYNSPLHF.

V gene TRBV3-1 (or the pseudogene TRBV3-2) combines with J gene TRBJ2-3, with 8 positions matching TRBD1. The trim removed 0 bases at V and 7 bases at J, leaving 9 bases unmatched. Germline CDR1 and CDR2: LGHDT and YNNKEL (reference sequence). There are 16 residues in the CDR3. The CDR3 DNA follows: TGTGCCAGCAGCCAAGAGCTTAAGGACAGGGACTATACGCAGTATTTT. This encodes CASSQELKDRDYTQYF.

The CDR3 sequence: CATSDLCGTGGEPLHF. The CDR3 coding sequence is TGTGCCACCAGTGATTTATGTGGGACAGGGGGCGAGCCCCTCCACTTT. V is TRBV24-1 and J is TRBJ1-6; 12 bases agree with TRBD1. CDR3 length equals 16 residues. CDR1 is KGHDR and CDR2 is SFDVKD in the germline V gene. V dropped 1 base and J dropped 13; count of bases not matched to a gene: 7.

The gene calls are TRBV19 and TRBJ1-5; D remains unclear. CDR1 and CDR2 (germline): LNHDA, SQIVND (reference sequence). The CDR3 length is 16 residues. V gave up 7 bases and J gave up 0 bases, with 16 bases separating them. CDR3 in DNA: TGTGCCAGTAACCTCCGGGGTGCCTATAGCAATCAGCCCCAGCATTTT. Amino acids: CASNLRGAYSNQPQHF.

The chain joins TRBV19 to TRBJ2-1, with TRBD2 matching over 9 bases. Germline values: CDR1 LNHDA, CDR2 SQIVND (reference sequence). This CDR3 spans 14 amino acids. With V trimmed by 3 bases and J by 8 bases, 5 bases remained unmatched. The CDR3 nucleotides are TGTGCCAGTAGTATCCGTCTAGCGGGATATGAGCAGTTCTTC. This codes for CASSIRLAGYEQFF.

The chain couples TRBV5-1 to TRBJ2-4; possibly TRBD2 for D (6 bases). CDR1 is SGHRS and CDR2 is YFSETQ in the germline V gene. V lost 3 bases, J lost 8 bases, and 12 bases lay in between. The CDR3 contains 13 residues. CDR3 DNA sequence: TGCGCCAGCAGCTCAGCCGGAGGGGACATTCAGTACTTC. The encoded protein is CASSSAGGDIQYF.

The chain employs TRBV29-1 and TRBJ2-5; 8 nucleotides match TRBD1. From germline, CDR1 is SQVTM and CDR2 ANQGSEA. This CDR3 has 12 amino acids. V was clipped by 7 bases and J by 2 bases; unmatched bases: 3. CDR3 DNA: TGCAGCGGTGGACAGGGACAAGAGACCCAGTACTTC. This gives the protein CSGGQGQETQYF.

This sequence joins TRBV4-1 and TRBJ1-1, with 9 bases matching TRBD1. Per germline, CDR1 MGHRA and CDR2 YSYEKL. The CDR3 covers 15 residues. J was trimmed by 6 bases and V by 4 bases; bases with no gene match: 9. The CDR3 DNA is TGCGCCAGCAGCCTAGGGACAGGGAAGTTCGCTGAAGCTTTCTTT. Translating gives CASSLGTGKFAEAFF.

The sample holds a few counts of this clone. The rearrangement links TRBV5-8 to TRBJ2-2; 7 bases agree with TRBD2. This CDR3 is built from 14 residues. V shed 4 bases, J shed 7 bases, and the junction held 7 bases outside the gene matches. Germline assignment: CDR1 SGHTS and CDR2 YDEGEE. The CDR3: CASSNGLVGGELFF. CDR3 nucleotide sequence: TGTGCCAGCAGCAACGGACTAGTGGGCGGGGAGCTGTTTTTT.

The chain is built from TRBV6-2 or TRBV6-3 and TRBJ1-1; 7 bases line up with TRBD1. The CDR3 length is 17 residues. The germline V gene encodes CDR1 MNHEY and CDR2 SVGEGT. V lost 4 bases and J lost 4; bases outside the gene matches: 15. CDR3 DNA sequence: TGTGCCAGCAGTTTCCCCGGATTCGCAGGGGGAGGCACTGAAGCTTTCTTT. It yields the protein CASSFPGFAGGGTEAFF.

V gene TRBV29-1 combines with J gene TRBJ1-1, with D possibly TRBD1 on 5 matching bases. Germline V gene sequence: CDR1 SQVTM, CDR2 ANQGSEA. This CDR3 contains 14 residues. Between the trimmed V and J ends, which lost 6 bases and 2 bases, there was a span of 16 bases. The CDR3 region is CSVDRQLSNTEAFF. The CDR3 DNA reads TGCAGCGTAGACCGACAGTTATCCAACACTGAAGCTTTCTTT. The full variable domain, completed using reference TRBV29-1 and TRBJ1-1, is SAVISQKPSRDICQRGTSLTIQCQVDSQVTMMFWYRQQPGQSLTLIATANQGSEATYESGFVIDKFPISRPNLTFSTLTVSNMSPEDSSIYLCSVDRQLSNTEAFFGQGTRLTVV.

The chain combines TRBV9 with TRBJ2-3, with 8 bases aligning to TRBD2. The germline gives CDR1 SGDLS, CDR2 YYNGEE. The CDR3 has 17 amino acids. V was clipped by 0 bases and J by 4 bases; unmatched bases: 10. This CDR3 is CASSVDSSGRMADTQYF. CDR3 bases: TGTGCCAGCAGCGTAGATTCCAGCGGGAGAATGGCAGATACGCAGTATTTT.

V usage is TRBV5-1 and J usage is TRBJ1-3; D is possibly TRBD1 (5 bases). Germline V gene data show CDR1 as SGHRS and CDR2 as YFSETQ. The CDR3 is made up of 16 amino acids. Trimming left V 1 base short and J 0 bases short, with 11 bases between. CDR3 coding DNA: TGCGCCAGCAGCTTGAGGCAGGGCCTCTCTGGAAACACCATATATTTT. Its protein is CASSLRQGLSGNTIYF.

The CDR3 DNA reads as TGTGCCTGGAGTGGACTAGCGGGAATGGTAGACAATGAGCAGTTCTTC. The encoded protein is CAWSGLAGMVDNEQFF. The rearrangement uses TRBV30 and TRBJ2-1, with 11 bases lining up with TRBD2. The CDR3 extends over 16 amino acids. With 1 base clipped from V and 5 bases from J, the junction kept 7 bases outside the gene matches. CDR1 and CDR2 from the germline V gene are GTSNPN and SVGIG (reference sequence).

This chain joins TRBV7-9 and TRBJ1-1; 7 nucleotides line up with TRBD1. J lost 11 bases, V lost 4 bases, and 10 bases had no gene match. CDR1 and CDR2 from the germline V gene are SEHNR and FQNEAQ (reference sequence). This CDR3 has 13 amino acids. CDR3 residues: CASSSQGQPSAFF. The DNA for the CDR3 is TGTGCCAGCAGCTCCCAGGGACAGCCGAGCGCTTTCTTT.

On this clone itself: Its ends do not fully match the called genes, so a read error is possible. The rearrangement uses TRBV7-7 and TRBJ2-5; 8 bases agree with TRBD2. Germline CDR1 and CDR2: SSHAT and FNYEAQ (reference sequence). This CDR3 spans 13 amino acids. CDR3 region: CASSPGGGETQYF. DNA for the CDR3: TGTGCTAGCAGCCCGGGGGGGGGAGAGACCCAGTACTTC.

The rearrangement links TRBV19 to TRBJ1-5; TRBD1 matches 9 bases. CDR3 size: 17 residues. The germline V gene has CDR1 LNHDA and CDR2 SQIVND (reference sequence). V shed 1 base and J 6 bases; nucleotides not matched to a gene: 10. The CDR3, as DNA: TGTGCCAGTAGTATAGGTAGGACAGGGGTAGGTTTTCAGCCCCAGCATTTT. This translates into CASSIGRTGVGFQPQHF.

The chain links TRBV27 to TRBJ2-5; possible D gene TRBD2, 6 bases. CDR1 is MNHEY, CDR2 SMNVEV, per germline (reference sequence). The germline V and J ends were trimmed by 2 bases and 6 bases, with 19 bases remaining between them. The CDR3 covers 16 residues. The CDR3 sequence: CASSLGGTPGLQTQYF. CDR3 bases: TGTGCCAGCAGTTTAGGAGGGACCCCGGGCCTACAGACCCAGTACTTC.

The rearrangement links TRBV7-9 to TRBJ2-7; TRBD2 matches at 8 bases. Germline V gene sequence: CDR1 SEHNR, CDR2 FQNEAQ (reference sequence). This CDR3 contains 15 residues. With V trimmed by 2 bases and J by 3 bases, 6 bases remained unmatched. The DNA of the CDR3 is TGTGCCAGCAGCTTACCGGGACTAGTAAGCTACGAGCAGTACTTC. Translation gives CASSLPGLVSYEQYF.